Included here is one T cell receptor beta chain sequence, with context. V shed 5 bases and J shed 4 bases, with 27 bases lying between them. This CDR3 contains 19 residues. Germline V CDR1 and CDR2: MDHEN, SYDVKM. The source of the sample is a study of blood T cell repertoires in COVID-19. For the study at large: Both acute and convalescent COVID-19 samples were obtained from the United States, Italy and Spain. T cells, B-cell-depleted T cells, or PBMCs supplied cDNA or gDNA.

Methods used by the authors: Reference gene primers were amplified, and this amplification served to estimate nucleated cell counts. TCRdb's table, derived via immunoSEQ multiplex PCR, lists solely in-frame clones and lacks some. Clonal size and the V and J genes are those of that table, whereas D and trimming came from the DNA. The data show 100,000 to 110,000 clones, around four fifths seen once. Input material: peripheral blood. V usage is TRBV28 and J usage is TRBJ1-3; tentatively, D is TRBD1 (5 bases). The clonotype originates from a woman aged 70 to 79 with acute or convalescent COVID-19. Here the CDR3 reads CASSRGGVGIPSWGNTIYF. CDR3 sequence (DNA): TGTGCCAGCAGTAGGGGAGGAGTAGGAATTCCTTCGTGGGGAAACACCATATATTTT. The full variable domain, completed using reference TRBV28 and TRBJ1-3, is DVKVTQSSRYLVKRTGEKVFLECVQDMDHENMFWYRQDPGLGLRLIYFSYDVKMKEKGDIPEGYSVSREKKERFSLILESASTNQTSMYLCASSRGGVGIPSWGNTIYFGEGSWLTVV.